Shown below are 29 T cell receptor beta chains from a single sample sequenced in a study of blood T cell repertoires in COVID-19. TCRdb's copy holds only in-frame clones and misses some; the assay was immunoSEQ multiplex PCR. Counted here are some 150,000 clones, 79% occurring once; the ten biggest clones make up under 10%. The sequenced sample consisted of peripheral blood. Every receptor here comes from a man aged 45 to 65 with active or convalescent COVID-19.

This clone was seen only a few times. J is TRBJ2-7 and V is TRBV4-1; 11 bases fit TRBD2. There are 14 residues in the CDR3. Germline CDR1 is MGHRA and CDR2 is YSYEKL. J lost 3 bases, V lost 3 bases, and 1 base had no gene match. The CDR3 sequence is CASSHTSGGYEQYF. CDR3 in DNA: TGCGCCAGCAGCCACACTAGCGGGGGCTACGAGCAGTACTTC.

The chain couples TRBV6-5 to TRBJ1-6; D is ambiguous. The CDR3 runs 15 residues. In germline, CDR1 is MNHEY, CDR2 SVGAGI. The germline V and J ends were trimmed by 0 bases and 9 bases, with 12 bases remaining between them. DNA for the CDR3: TGTGCCAGCAGTTACTCGGGAGGGCGCGGTTCACCCCTCCACTTT. Encoded protein: CASSYSGGRGSPLHF.

The chain links TRBV6-5 to TRBJ2-2, with D maybe TRBD2 (6 bases). Trimming took off 5 bases at V and 1 base at J, with 11 bases between the two ends. Germline CDR1 MNHEY, CDR2 SVGAGI. The CDR3 is 15 residues long. Here the CDR3 reads CASSRTIRNTGELFF. For the CDR3, the DNA is TGTGCCAGCAGTCGGACTATCCGGAACACCGGGGAGCTGTTTTTT.

The rearrangement joins TRBV3-1 (or the pseudogene TRBV3-2) to TRBJ2-5; D unresolved. Per the germline V gene, CDR1 is LGHDT and CDR2 is YNNKEL (reference sequence). This CDR3 contains 15 residues. V was trimmed by 1 base and J by 5 bases, leaving 14 bases between them. The CDR3 bases are TGTGCCAGCAGCCAAGTTTTAGCAAGGCGGGAGACCCAGTACTTC. This codes for CASSQVLARRETQYF.

The V and J genes are TRBV3-1 (or the pseudogene TRBV3-2) and TRBJ1-1; perhaps TRBD1 as D (6 bases). From germline, CDR1 is LGHDT and CDR2 YNNKEL (reference sequence). V lost 5 bases and J 11 bases, leaving 15 bases between the germline ends. The CDR3 spans 12 residues. CDR3 in amino acids: CASSFNDRYAFF. CDR3 DNA: TGTGCCAGCAGCTTTAATGACAGGTATGCTTTCTTT.

The chain combines TRBV6-5 with TRBJ2-5; 7 bases are a match to TRBD2. Trimming cost V 8 bases and J 5 bases; bases outside gene matches: 5. Germline V CDR1 and CDR2: MNHEY, SVGAGI. This CDR3 region has 12 residues. The chain's CDR3 is CASREGGETQYF. DNA for the CDR3: TGTGCCAGCCGCGAGGGAGGGGAGACCCAGTACTTC.

This clone has ten or more counts. The chain links TRBV4-1 to TRBJ2-1; D gene unclear. This CDR3 is built from 12 residues. Trimming took 1 base from V and 8 from J, leaving 6 bases between them. Germline loops: CDR1 MGHRA, CDR2 YSYEKL. CDR3 residues: CASSQGGHEQFF. CDR3 nucleotide sequence: TGCGCCAGCAGCCAAGGTGGGCATGAGCAGTTCTTC.

This rearrangement joins TRBV5-4 to TRBJ2-5; D not certain. The V gene lost 0 bases and the J gene lost 5 bases, with 11 bases spanning the gap. The CDR3 covers 14 residues. Germline-derived CDR1 and CDR2 are SGHNT and YYREEE (reference sequence). The CDR3 DNA reads as TGTGCCAGCAGCTTGGATCAGGTCTGGGAGACCCAGTACTTC. Residues: CASSLDQVWETQYF.

Of note for this clone: Other DNA sequences in this sample translate to the same CDR3. V usage is TRBV12-3 or TRBV12-4 and J usage is TRBJ2-7, with D perhaps TRBD2 (6 bases). Trimming took 3 bases from V and 2 from J, leaving 8 bases between them. The CDR3 consists of 13 residues. The CDR3 nucleotides read TGTGCCAGCAGTTTGGGGGGACCCTACGAGCAGTACTTC. It yields the protein CASSLGGPYEQYF.

V gene TRBV7-3 combines with J gene TRBJ2-3; 8 bases match TRBD1. This CDR3 is built from 16 residues. Germline V lookup: CDR1 SGHTA, CDR2 FQGTGA. With V trimmed by 6 bases and J by 2 bases, 10 bases remained unmatched. CDR3: CASSPGGSPPTDTQYF. The CDR3 coding sequence is TGTGCCAGCAGTCCAGGGGGCTCCCCCCCCACAGATACGCAGTATTTT.

The gene calls are TRBV27 and TRBJ2-3; TRBD1 aligns across 10 bases. CDR1 and CDR2 from the germline V gene are MNHEY and SMNVEV (reference sequence). V lost 5 bases, J lost 2 bases, and 16 bases stayed unmatched. The CDR3 is 19 residues long. The CDR3 spells CASSKLWARDRGVTDTQYF. The CDR3 nucleotides read TGTGCCAGCAGTAAACTATGGGCGCGGGACAGGGGTGTCACAGATACGCAGTATTTT.

The chain employs TRBV30 and TRBJ1-2, with D possibly being TRBD1 (5 bases). CDR1 is GTSNPN, CDR2 SVGIG, per germline (reference sequence). Trimming removed 4 bases at V and 0 bases at J, with 9 bases between. There are 13 residues in the CDR3. The CDR3 DNA sequence: TGTGCCTGGAATACAGGAGCTAACTATGGCTACACCTTC. This codes for CAWNTGANYGYTF.

The chain couples TRBV3-1 (or the pseudogene TRBV3-2) to TRBJ2-5; the D gene is possibly TRBD1 (5 bases). Germline lookup yields CDR1 LGHDT and CDR2 YNNKEL (reference sequence). Trimming left V 3 bases short and J 5 bases short, with 7 bases between. The CDR3 runs 12 residues. The CDR3 spells CASSHRAETQYF. In nucleotides, the CDR3 is TGTGCCAGCAGCCACAGGGCCGAGACCCAGTACTTC.

This clone was counted only a few times. One end of the junction fails to match germline, which may point to a read error. The chain links TRBV30 to TRBJ2-1; 8 bases match TRBD2. Germline assignment: CDR1 GTSNPN and CDR2 SVGIG (reference sequence). CDR3 size: 13 residues. The CDR3 DNA follows: TGCTGTAAGCGGGAGTTGAATCCGAATGAGCAGTTCTTC. This sequence encodes CCKRELNPNEQFF.

The chain couples TRBV24-1 to TRBJ1-6; 9 nucleotides match TRBD1. The V gene end was trimmed by 7 bases and the J gene end by 8 bases; junction bases not matched to a gene: 17. Germline V CDR1 and CDR2: KGHDR, SFDVKD. This CDR3 has 18 residues. The DNA of the CDR3 is TGTGCCACCAGAGCCGAGGGGACAGGGAAGAGAGGAGATTCACCCCTCCACTTT. Residues: CATRAEGTGKRGDSPLHF.

The chain joins TRBV27 to TRBJ2-1; 11 bases align to TRBD1. The CDR3 runs 15 residues. Trimming took 3 bases from V and 9 from J; bases not matched to a gene: 7. Looked up from germline, CDR1 is MNHEY and CDR2 is SMNVEV (reference sequence). The CDR3: CASSFSGTGGSEQFF. Here the CDR3 DNA reads TGTGCCAGCAGTTTTAGCGGGACAGGGGGTAGTGAGCAGTTCTTC.

The chain couples TRBV7-3 to TRBJ2-2, with 9 bases aligning to TRBD1. CDR1 SGHTA and CDR2 FQGTGA come from the germline V gene. The CDR3 has 16 amino acids. V lost 5 bases and J lost 6; bases outside the gene matches: 10. This chain's CDR3 is CASSQIAGQGSGELFF. CDR3 DNA sequence: TGTGCCAGCAGCCAAATTGCGGGACAGGGTTCCGGGGAGCTGTTTTTT.

This clone has only one observation. For the CDR3, the DNA is TGTGCCAGCAGCTTGGGCGCGGGAGCTTTTGAGACCCAGTACTTC. This codes for CASSLGAGAFETQYF. The chain uses TRBV5-4 and TRBJ2-5; TRBD2 matches 7 bases. The germline gives CDR1 SGHNT, CDR2 YYREEE (reference sequence). This CDR3 comprises 15 residues. V shed 0 bases, J shed 5 bases, and the junction held 7 bases outside the gene matches.

This sequence joins TRBV7-8 and TRBJ2-2; 7 bases align to TRBD2. Germline V gives CDR1 SGHVS, CDR2 FQNEAQ. CDR3 length: 14 amino acids. V lost 4 bases and J lost 7; bases outside the gene matches: 6. The CDR3 is CASSSGGFHGELFF. The CDR3 DNA is TGTGCCAGCAGCTCGGGGGGTTTTCACGGGGAGCTGTTTTTT.

The chain combines TRBV27 with TRBJ1-2; possibly TRBD1 for D (6 bases). Trimming cost V 5 bases and J 4 bases, with 14 bases left between them. The CDR3 spans 14 residues. The germline V gene encodes CDR1 MNHEY and CDR2 SMNVEV (reference sequence). CDR3 in DNA: TGTGCCAGCAGTCAGCACAGGGAAGGCTATGGCTACACCTTC. Encoded protein: CASSQHREGYGYTF.

This clone was detected only once. This chain uses TRBV2 with TRBJ2-5, with D maybe TRBD2 (5 bases). The CDR3 runs 14 residues. The germline gives CDR1 SNHLY, CDR2 FYNNEI. V dropped 4 bases and J dropped 5 bases, with 14 bases sitting between them. CDR3 residues: CASSAAYPGETQYF. The CDR3, as DNA: TGTGCCAGCAGTGCGGCATACCCGGGGGAGACCCAGTACTTC.

The chain uses TRBV2 and TRBJ2-7, with D perhaps matching TRBD2 (5 bases). Germline CDR1 and CDR2: SNHLY and FYNNEI. Deletions cut 2 bases from V and 5 bases from J, with 10 bases between. This CDR3 is 13 amino acids long. The CDR3 DNA is TGTGCCAGCAGTGAATGGGCTAGCAACGAGCAGTACTTC. Amino acid sequence: CASSEWASNEQYF.

This sequence joins TRBV2 and TRBJ1-5; TRBD1 matches 9 bases. In germline, CDR1 is SNHLY, CDR2 FYNNEI. V lost 6 bases to trimming and J lost 6 bases; unmatched junction nucleotides: 6. The CDR3 loop spans 14 amino acids. CDR3: CASSPDRGFQPQHF. In DNA, the CDR3 is TGTGCCAGCAGCCCCGACAGGGGGTTTCAGCCCCAGCATTTT.

The J gene is TRBJ1-4, the V gene TRBV7-8, with D possibly being TRBD1 (5 bases). The CDR3 sequence is 17 residues long. V gave up 1 base and J gave up 2 bases, with 14 bases separating them. CDR1 is SGHVS and CDR2 is FQNEAQ in the germline V gene. DNA for the CDR3: TGTGCCAGCAGCTTAGTCCCAGGGCTGGGGACTAATGAAAAACTGTTTTTT. Its protein product is CASSLVPGLGTNEKLFF.

This clone was seen only once. The chain joins TRBV7-3 to TRBJ2-7; the D gene is possibly TRBD1 (5 bases). Germline values: CDR1 SGHTA, CDR2 FQGTGA. V dropped 1 base and J dropped 1 base, with 20 bases sitting between them. The CDR3 totals 18 residues. CDR3 in DNA: TGTGCCAGCAGCTTAAGGGGCCACCGGACCGGGCCTTCCTACGAGCAGTACTTC. It specifies CASSLRGHRTGPSYEQYF. The variable domain in full, with the rest retrieved from reference TRBV7-3 and TRBJ2-7, is GAGVSQTPSNKVTEKGKYVELRCDPISGHTALYWYRQSLGQGPEFLIYFQGTGAADDSGLPNDRFFAVRPEGSVSTLKIQRTERGDSAVYLCASSLRGHRTGPSYEQYFGPGTRLTVT.

The chain has TRBV6-6 and TRBJ2-7; D perhaps matches TRBD2 (6 bases). The germline V gene has CDR1 MNHNY and CDR2 SVGAGI (reference sequence). The CDR3 length is 13 residues. V was clipped by 6 bases and J by 3 bases, with 12 bases between them. This chain's CDR3 is CASRGLSYYEQYF. The CDR3 DNA sequence: TGTGCCAGCAGGGGACTTTCCTACTACGAGCAGTACTTC.

V gene TRBV5-6 combines with J gene TRBJ2-4, with 11 bases identical to TRBD2. This CDR3 spans 19 amino acids. Trimming removed 3 bases from V and 1 base from J; junction bases left unmatched: 12. Germline CDR1 reads SGHDT; CDR2 reads YYEEEE. The CDR3 DNA follows: TGTGCCAGCAGCTCAAAGACTAGCGGGATAACTTATGCCAAAAACATTCAGTACTTC. It codes for CASSSKTSGITYAKNIQYF. Looking up the rest from reference TRBV5-6 and TRBJ2-4 gives the full variable domain: DAGVTQSPTHLIKTRGQQVTLRCSPKSGHDTVSWYQQALGQGPQFIFQYYEEEERQRGNFPDRFSGHQFPNYSSELNVNALLLGDSALYLCASSSKTSGITYAKNIQYFGAGTRLSVL.

This clone came up once. The V and J genes are TRBV28 and TRBJ1-1; D unresolved. CDR1 and CDR2 from the germline V gene are MDHEN and SYDVKM. The CDR3 totals 14 residues. With 5 bases removed from V and 2 bases from J, the gap between germline ends came to 12 bases. CDR3 DNA: TGTGCCAGCAGTCAGGTCCGTCGAAACACTGAAGCTTTCTTT. This translates into CASSQVRRNTEAFF. Full variable domain (missing parts from reference TRBV28 and TRBJ1-1): DVKVTQSSRYLVKRTGEKVFLECVQDMDHENMFWYRQDPGLGLRLIYFSYDVKMKEKGDIPEGYSVSREKKERFSLILESASTNQTSMYLCASSQVRRNTEAFFGQGTRLTVV.

This clone appeared once. The chain has TRBV7-3 and TRBJ2-3; D perhaps matches TRBD2 (7 bases). This CDR3 region has 16 residues. Trimming cost V 3 bases and J 1 base, with 14 bases left between them. Germline CDR1 and CDR2: SGHTA and FQGTGA. The CDR3 region has the DNA TGTGCCAGCAGCTTGAGGGGGGGACTCCGCACAGATACGCAGTATTTT. Protein: CASSLRGGLRTDTQYF.